The sequence of this T cell receptor gamma chain was determined in a study of γδ T cells in repeated Plasmodium falciparum infection. The wider study: Malaria-naive adults were infected with P. falciparum NF54 four times over around 640 days. Study-level findings and limits: Vgamma9/Vdelta2+ T cells showed a stable polyclonal repertoire with shared TCRgamma sequences. Vdelta2-negative gammadelta repertoires, largely Vdelta1+, seemingly showed infection-driven waves of new clonal selection.

Gammadelta T cells were flow-sorted from PBMC into Vgamma9/Vdelta2+ and Vdelta2-negative populations for bulk analysis. TCRdb reapplied CATT to the multiplex PCR reads. This sample carries 12,000 to 15,000 gamma-chain clones, roughly 1.7% of them seen once, and the ten largest clones take around 28%. The sample holds a few counts of this clone. What it binds is unknown. The likely explanation is a read error, given a far larger clone one base away. Other DNA sequences in this sample translate to the same CDR3. CDR1 is GITISATS, CDR2 ISYDGTV, per germline (reference sequence). CDR3 length: 13 amino acids.

This clonotype was sampled from a pool of human donors (malaria-infected and uninfected, not separated). The chain carries TRGV9 and TRGJ1 or TRGJ2. Here the J gene came from matching the DNA to germline, since TCRdb omits it. The sequencing sample was made of gamma-delta T cells from blood. CDR3 DNA sequence: TGTGCCTTATGGGAGCTCAATTATTATAAGAAACTCTTT. Protein: CALWELNYYKKLF.